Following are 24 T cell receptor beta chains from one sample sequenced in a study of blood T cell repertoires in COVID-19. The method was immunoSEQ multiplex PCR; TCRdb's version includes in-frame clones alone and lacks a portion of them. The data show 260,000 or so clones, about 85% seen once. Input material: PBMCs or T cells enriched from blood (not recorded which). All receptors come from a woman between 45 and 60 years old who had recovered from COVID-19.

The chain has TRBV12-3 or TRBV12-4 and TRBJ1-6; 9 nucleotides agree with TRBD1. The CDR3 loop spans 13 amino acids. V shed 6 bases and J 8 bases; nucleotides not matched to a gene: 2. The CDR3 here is CASRGQGHSPLHF. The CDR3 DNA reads TGTGCCAGCAGGGGACAGGGCCATTCACCCCTCCACTTT.

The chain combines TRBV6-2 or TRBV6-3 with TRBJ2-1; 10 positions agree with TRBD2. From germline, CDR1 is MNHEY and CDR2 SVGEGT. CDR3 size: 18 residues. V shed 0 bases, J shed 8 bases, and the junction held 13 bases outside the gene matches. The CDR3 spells CASSYSGSGGRGSDEQFF. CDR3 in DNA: TGTGCCAGCAGTTACTCTGGTAGCGGGGGGAGGGGGAGCGATGAGCAGTTCTTC.

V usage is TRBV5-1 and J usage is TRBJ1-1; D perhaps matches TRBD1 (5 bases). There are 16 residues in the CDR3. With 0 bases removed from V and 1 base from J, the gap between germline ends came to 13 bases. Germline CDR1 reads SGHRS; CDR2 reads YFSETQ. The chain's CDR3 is CASSLAGGMTNTEAFF. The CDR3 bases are TGCGCCAGCAGCTTGGCTGGGGGGATGACGAACACTGAAGCTTTCTTT.

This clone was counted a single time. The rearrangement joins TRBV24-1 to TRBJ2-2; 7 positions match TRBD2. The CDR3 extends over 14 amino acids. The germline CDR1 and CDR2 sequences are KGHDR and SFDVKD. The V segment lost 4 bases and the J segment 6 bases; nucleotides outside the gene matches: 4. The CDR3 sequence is CATSDRLASGELFF. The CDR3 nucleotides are TGTGCCACCAGTGACCGACTAGCATCCGGGGAGCTGTTTTTT.

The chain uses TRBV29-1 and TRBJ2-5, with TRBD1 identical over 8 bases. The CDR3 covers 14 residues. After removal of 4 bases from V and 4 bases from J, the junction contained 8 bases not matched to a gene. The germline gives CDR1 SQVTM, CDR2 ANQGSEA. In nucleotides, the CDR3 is TGCAGCGTTGGGGTCGGGACAGGTTTAGAGACCCAGTACTTC. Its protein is CSVGVGTGLETQYF.

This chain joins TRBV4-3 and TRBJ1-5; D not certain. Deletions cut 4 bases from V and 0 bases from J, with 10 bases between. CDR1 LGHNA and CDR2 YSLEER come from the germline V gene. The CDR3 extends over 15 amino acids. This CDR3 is CASSLQHLSNQPQHF. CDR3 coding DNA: TGCGCCAGCAGCCTTCAACACCTTAGCAATCAGCCCCAGCATTTT.

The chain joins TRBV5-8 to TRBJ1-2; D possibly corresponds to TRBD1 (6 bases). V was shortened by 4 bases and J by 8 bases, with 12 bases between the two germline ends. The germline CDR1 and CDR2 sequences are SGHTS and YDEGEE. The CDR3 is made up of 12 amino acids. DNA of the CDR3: TGTGCCAGCAGCCCACAGGGCGGCGGCTACACCTTC. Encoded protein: CASSPQGGGYTF.

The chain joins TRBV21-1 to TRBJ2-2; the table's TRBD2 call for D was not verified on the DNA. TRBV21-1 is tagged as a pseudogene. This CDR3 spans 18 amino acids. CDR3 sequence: CASSKVVSGTKGSGELFF. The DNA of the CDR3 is TGTGCCAGCAGCAAAGTGGTTAGCGGGACAAAGGGAAGCGGGGAGCTGTTTTTT.

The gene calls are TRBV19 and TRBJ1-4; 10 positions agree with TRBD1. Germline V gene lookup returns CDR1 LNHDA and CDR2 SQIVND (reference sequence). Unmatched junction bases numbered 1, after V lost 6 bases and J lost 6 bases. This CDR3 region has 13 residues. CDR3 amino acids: CASRGTGDEKLFF. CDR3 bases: TGTGCCAGTAGGGGGACAGGGGATGAAAAACTGTTTTTT.

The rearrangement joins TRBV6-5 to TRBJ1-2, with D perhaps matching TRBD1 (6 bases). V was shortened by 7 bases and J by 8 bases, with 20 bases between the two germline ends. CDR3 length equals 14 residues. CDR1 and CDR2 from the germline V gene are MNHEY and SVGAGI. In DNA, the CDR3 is TGTGCCAGCATTGCGTCACAGGGCAGATCAGGCTACACCTTC. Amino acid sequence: CASIASQGRSGYTF.

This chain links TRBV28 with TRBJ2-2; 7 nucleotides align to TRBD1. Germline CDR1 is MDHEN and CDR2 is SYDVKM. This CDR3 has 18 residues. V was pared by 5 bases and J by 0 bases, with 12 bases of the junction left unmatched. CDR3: CASSRMMDRPSNTGELFF. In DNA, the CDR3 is TGTGCCAGCAGTCGAATGATGGACAGGCCTTCGAACACCGGGGAGCTGTTTTTT.

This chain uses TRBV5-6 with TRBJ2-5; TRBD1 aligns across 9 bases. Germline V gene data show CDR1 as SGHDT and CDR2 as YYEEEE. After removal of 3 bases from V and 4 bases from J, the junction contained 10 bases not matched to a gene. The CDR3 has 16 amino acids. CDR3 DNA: TGTGCCAGCAGCTCCCGGGACAGGGACATGGGAGAGACCCAGTACTTC. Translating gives CASSSRDRDMGETQYF.

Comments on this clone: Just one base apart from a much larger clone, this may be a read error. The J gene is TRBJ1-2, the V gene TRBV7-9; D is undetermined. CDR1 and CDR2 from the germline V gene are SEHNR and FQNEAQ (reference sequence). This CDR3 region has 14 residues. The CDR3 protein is CAGSLVGVNYGYTF. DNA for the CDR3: TGTGCCGGCAGCTTAGTAGGAGTTAACTATGGCTACACCTTC.

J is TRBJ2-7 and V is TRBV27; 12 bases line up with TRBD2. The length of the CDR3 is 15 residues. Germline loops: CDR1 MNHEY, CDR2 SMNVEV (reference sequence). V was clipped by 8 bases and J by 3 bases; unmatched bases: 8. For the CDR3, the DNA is TGTGCCAGCCGACGACTAGCGGGGGATCGCTACGAGCAGTACTTC. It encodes CASRRLAGDRYEQYF.

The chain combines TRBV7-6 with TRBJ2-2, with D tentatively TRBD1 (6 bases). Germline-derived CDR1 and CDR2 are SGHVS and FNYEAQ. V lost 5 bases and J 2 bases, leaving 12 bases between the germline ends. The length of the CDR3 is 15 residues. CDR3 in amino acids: CASSPDRLNTGELFF. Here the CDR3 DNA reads TGTGCCAGCAGCCCCGACAGGCTCAACACCGGGGAGCTGTTTTTT.

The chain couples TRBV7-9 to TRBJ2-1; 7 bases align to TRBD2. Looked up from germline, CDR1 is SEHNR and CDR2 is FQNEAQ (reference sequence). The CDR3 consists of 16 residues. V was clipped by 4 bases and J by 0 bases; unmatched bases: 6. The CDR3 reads CASSSKRGNSYNEQFF. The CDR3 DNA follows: TGTGCCAGCAGCTCAAAGCGGGGCAACTCCTACAATGAGCAGTTCTTC.

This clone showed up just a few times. The CDR3 reads CASRRQGRNEQFF. The CDR3 DNA reads TGTGCCAGCAGAAGACAGGGGCGCAATGAGCAGTTCTTC. This rearrangement joins TRBV6-5 to TRBJ2-1; 8 nucleotides match TRBD1. The junction had 4 bases not matched to a gene; V was cut back by 6 bases and J by 6 bases. CDR1 is MNHEY and CDR2 is SVGAGI in the germline V gene. The CDR3 spans 13 residues.

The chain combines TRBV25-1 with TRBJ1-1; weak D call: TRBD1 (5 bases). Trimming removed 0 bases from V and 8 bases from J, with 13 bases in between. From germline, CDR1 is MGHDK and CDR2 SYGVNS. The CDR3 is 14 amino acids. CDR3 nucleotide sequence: TGTGCCAGCAGTGAATATGGGACTCCCCCCGAAGCTTTCTTT. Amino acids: CASSEYGTPPEAFF.

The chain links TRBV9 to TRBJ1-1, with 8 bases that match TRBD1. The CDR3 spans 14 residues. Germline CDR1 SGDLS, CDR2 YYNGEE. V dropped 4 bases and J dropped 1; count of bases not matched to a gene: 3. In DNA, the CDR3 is TGTGCCAGCAGCACAACAGGGGGGAACACTGAAGCTTTCTTT. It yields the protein CASSTTGGNTEAFF.

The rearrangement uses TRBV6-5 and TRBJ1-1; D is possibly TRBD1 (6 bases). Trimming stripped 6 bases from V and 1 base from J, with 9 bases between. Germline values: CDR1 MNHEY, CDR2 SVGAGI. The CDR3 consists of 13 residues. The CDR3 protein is CASSWTENTEAFF. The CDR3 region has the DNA TGTGCCAGCAGCTGGACAGAGAACACTGAAGCTTTCTTT.

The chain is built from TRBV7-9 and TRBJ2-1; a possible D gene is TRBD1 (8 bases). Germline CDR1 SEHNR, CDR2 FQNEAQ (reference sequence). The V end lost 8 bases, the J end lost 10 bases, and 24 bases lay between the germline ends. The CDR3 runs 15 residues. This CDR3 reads CASHSGTGRGDEQFF. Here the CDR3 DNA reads TGTGCCAGCCATTCGGGGACAGGTCGGGGGGACGAGCAGTTCTTC.

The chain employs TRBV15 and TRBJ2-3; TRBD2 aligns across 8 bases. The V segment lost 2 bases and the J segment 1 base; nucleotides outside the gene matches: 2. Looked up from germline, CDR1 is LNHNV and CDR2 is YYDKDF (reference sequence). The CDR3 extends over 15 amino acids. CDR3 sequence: CATSRLAGGTDTQYF. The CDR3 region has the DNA TGTGCCACCAGCAGACTAGCGGGTGGCACAGATACGCAGTATTTT.

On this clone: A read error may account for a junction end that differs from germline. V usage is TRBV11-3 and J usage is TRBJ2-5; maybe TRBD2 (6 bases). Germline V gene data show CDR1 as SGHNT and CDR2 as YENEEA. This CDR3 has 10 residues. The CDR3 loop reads CASSFGLQYF. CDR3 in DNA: TGTGCCAGTAGCTTCGGACTACAGTACTTC.

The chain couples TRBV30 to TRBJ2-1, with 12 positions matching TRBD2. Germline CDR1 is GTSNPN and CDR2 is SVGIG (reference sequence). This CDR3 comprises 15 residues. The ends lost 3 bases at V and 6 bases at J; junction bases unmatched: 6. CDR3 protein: CAWRYGLAGRNEQFF. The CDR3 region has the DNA TGTGCCTGGAGATATGGACTAGCGGGGCGCAATGAGCAGTTCTTC.